This T cell receptor (beta chain) was recovered during a study of blood T cell repertoires in COVID-19. Sequenced by immunoSEQ multiplex PCR; TCRdb stores in-frame clones only, minus some. The table shows fewer than 350,000 clones, with 85% to 90% occurring only once. The CDR3 has 13 amino acids. Per the germline V gene, CDR1 is SEHNR and CDR2 is FQNEAQ (reference sequence). V gave up 1 base and J gave up 4 bases; unmatched junction bases: 0. Source material: PBMCs or T cells enriched from blood (not recorded which). This clonotype originated in a woman younger than 30 with acute COVID-19. The chain couples TRBV7-9 to TRBJ2-7; 8 nucleotides align to TRBD2. The CDR3 loop is CASSLGGGYEQYF. In DNA form, the CDR3 reads TGTGCCAGCAGCTTAGGCGGGGGGTACGAGCAGTACTTC.